A selection of T cell receptor beta chains follows, all from one sample in a study of shared clonotypes between healthy human individuals. Method: immunoSEQ multiplex PCR; TCRdb's copy keeps in-frame clones and lacks some. The sample carries about 1.1 million clones, 75% to 85% recorded once. Sequences were obtained from memory CD4+ T cells from PBMCs. Receptor source: a man between 18 and 35 years old in good health. Some clones in this sample may be carry-over from other donors' samples. The CDR3 runs from the conserved cysteine through the conserved F or W. The order of the fields is V gene, J gene, clone size, D gene, CDR3 protein, CDR3 DNA. D genes are given only for firm matches. Some rows have no size entry. The others give once, few or many, or a class for an expanded clone.

V: TRBV6-1; J: TRBJ1-3; size: -; D: -; CDR3: CASSEEGFSGNTIYF; DNA: TGTGCCAGCAGTGAAGAAGGGTTCTCTGGAAACACCATATATTTT
V: TRBV4-1; J: TRBJ2-1; size: -; D: -; CDR3: CASSPGVGSSYNEQFF; DNA: TGCGCCAGCAGCCCGGGGGTAGGGAGCTCCTACAATGAGCAGTTCTTC
V: TRBV2; J: TRBJ2-1; size: few; D: -; CDR3: CASTREQFF; DNA: TGTGCCAGCACCAGGGAGCAGTTCTTC
V: TRBV10-2; J: TRBJ2-3; size: -; D: -; CDR3: CASRAIGGLSTDTQYF; DNA: TGCGCCAGCAGGGCAATTGGGGGACTCTCCACAGATACGCAGTATTTT
V: TRBV7-9; J: TRBJ1-3; size: -; D: -; CDR3: CASSFDITSGNTIYF; DNA: TGTGCCAGCAGCTTCGACATTACCTCTGGAAACACCATATATTTT
V: TRBV11-2; J: TRBJ1-2; size: -; D: TRBD1; CDR3: CASRSTGGEGYTF; DNA: TGTGCCAGCAGATCGACAGGGGGTGAAGGCTACACCTTC
V: TRBV28; J: TRBJ2-7; size: few; D: -; CDR3: CASSLGQGYEQYF; DNA: TGTGCCAGCAGTTTAGGGCAGGGGTACGAGCAGTACTTC
V: TRBV7-9; J: TRBJ1-4; size: many; D: TRBD1; CDR3: CATTPTGGVGEKLFF; DNA: TGTGCCACCACACCGACAGGGGGCGTTGGAGAAAAACTGTTTTTT
V: TRBV28; J: TRBJ2-1; size: once; D: -; CDR3: CASSLRSGGADNEQFF; DNA: TGTGCCAGCAGCCTGAGATCCGGGGGCGCTGACAATGAGCAGTTCTTC
V: TRBV2; J: TRBJ2-7; size: once; D: -; CDR3: CASSLEAYEQYF; DNA: TGTGCCAGCAGTCTGGAGGCCTACGAGCAGTACTTC
V: TRBV6-1; J: TRBJ1-5; size: few; D: TRBD1; CDR3: CASSEGDRGEQPQHF; DNA: TGTGCCAGCAGTGAAGGGGACAGGGGCGAACAGCCCCAGCATTTT
V: TRBV5-1; J: TRBJ1-2; size: -; D: TRBD1; CDR3: CASSQQGQGDYGYTF; DNA: TGCGCCAGCAGCCAACAGGGGCAGGGGGACTATGGCTACACCTTC
V: TRBV10-3; J: TRBJ1-4; size: -; D: -; CDR3: CAISESVATNEKLFF; DNA: TGTGCCATCAGTGAGTCAGTCGCAACTAATGAAAAACTGTTTTTT
V: TRBV5-1; J: TRBJ2-7; size: few; D: TRBD2; CDR3: CASSSGLAASRSYEQYF; DNA: TGCGCCAGCAGCTCGGGACTAGCGGCTTCTCGCTCCTACGAGCAGTACTTC
V: TRBV7-9; J: TRBJ2-3; size: -; D: -; CDR3: CASSLGGATDTQYF; DNA: TGTGCCAGCAGCTTGGGGGGGGCCACAGATACGCAGTATTTT
V: TRBV15; J: TRBJ1-3; size: -; D: TRBD1; CDR3: CATNLDRVKAGNTIYF; DNA: TGTGCCACCAATCTCGACAGGGTAAAAGCTGGAAACACCATATATTTT
V: TRBV10-2; J: TRBJ1-3; size: -; D: -; CDR3: CASSGLGRVTGNTIYF; DNA: TGCGCCAGCAGCGGTCTTGGCAGGGTAACTGGAAACACCATATATTTT
V: TRBV11-3; J: TRBJ2-1; size: few; D: TRBD2; CDR3: CASSLGGTRFHNEQFF; DNA: TGTGCCAGCAGCTTAGGAGGGACTAGATTCCACAATGAGCAGTTCTTC
V: TRBV10-3; J: TRBJ1-3; size: -; D: TRBD1; CDR3: CASTGAGNTIYF; DNA: TGTGCCTCGACAGGGGCTGGAAACACCATATATTTT
V: TRBV27; J: TRBJ2-3; size: -; D: -; CDR3: CASSLGSASGWADTQYF; DNA: TGTGCCAGCAGTTTGGGCTCCGCATCCGGATGGGCAGATACGCAGTATTTT
V: TRBV19; J: TRBJ2-1; size: -; D: -; CDR3: CASRQGNYNEQFF; DNA: TGTGCCAGTAGGCAGGGGAACTACAATGAGCAGTTCTTC
V: TRBV5-1; J: TRBJ2-5; size: -; D: TRBD1; CDR3: CASSLVAGGRQETQYF; DNA: TGCGCCAGCAGCTTGGTGGCAGGGGGCCGCCAAGAGACCCAGTACTTC
V: TRBV27; J: TRBJ1-5; size: -; D: -; CDR3: CASTLGGPDSNQPQHF; DNA: TGTGCCAGCACCCTGGGGGGGCCGGATAGCAATCAGCCCCAGCATTTT
V: TRBV28; J: TRBJ2-1; size: -; D: TRBD2; CDR3: CASSARGLADNNEQFF; DNA: TGTGCCAGCAGTGCGCGCGGACTAGCGGATAACAATGAGCAGTTCTTC
V: TRBV9; J: TRBJ2-3; size: few; D: -; CDR3: CASSNRRDTQYF; DNA: TGTGCCAGCAGCAACCGAAGAGATACGCAGTATTTT
V: TRBV20-1; J: TRBJ2-7; size: -; D: -; CDR3: CSARDYYEQYF; DNA: TGCAGTGCTAGGGACTACTACGAGCAGTACTTC
V: TRBV15; J: TRBJ1-2; size: once; D: TRBD1; CDR3: CATSRLDRGRGYTF; DNA: TGTGCCACCAGCAGACTCGACAGGGGGCGAGGCTACACCTTC
V: TRBV7-2; J: TRBJ1-5; size: -; D: -; CDR3: CASSFYGGTGSNQPQHF; DNA: TGTGCCAGCAGCTTCTATGGTGGGACGGGAAGCAATCAGCCCCAGCATTTT
V: TRBV5-1; J: TRBJ2-2; size: -; D: -; CDR3: CASSLTIPSNTGELFF; DNA: TGCGCCAGCAGCTTGACTATTCCCAGTAACACCGGGGAGCTGTTTTTT
V: TRBV10-3; J: TRBJ2-5; size: -; D: TRBD2; CDR3: CAISESELGLAGVETQYF; DNA: TGTGCCATCAGTGAGTCAGAGCTGGGACTAGCGGGAGTAGAGACCCAGTACTTC
V: TRBV7-3; J: TRBJ1-6; size: -; D: -; CDR3: CASSLRGGSPLHF; DNA: TGTGCCAGCAGCTTAAGGGGAGGTTCACCCCTCCACTTT
V: TRBV7-9; J: TRBJ1-1; size: -; D: -; CDR3: CASSPRGRGSTEAFF; DNA: TGTGCCAGCAGCCCGAGAGGGAGAGGAAGCACTGAAGCTTTCTTT
V: TRBV10-1; J: TRBJ1-5; size: many; D: TRBD1; CDR3: CASSEGSGTGVNQPQHF; DNA: TGCGCCAGCAGTGAAGGATCCGGGACAGGGGTTAATCAGCCCCAGCATTTT
V: TRBV9; J: TRBJ2-1; size: -; D: -; CDR3: CASSVGASEKLNEQFF; DNA: TGTGCCAGCAGCGTCGGGGCTAGCGAAAAACTCAATGAGCAGTTCTTC
V: TRBV5-1; J: TRBJ2-1; size: -; D: -; CDR3: CASSLVSHGATNEQFF; DNA: TGCGCCAGCAGCTTGGTCTCTCACGGGGCGACCAATGAGCAGTTCTTC
V: TRBV15; J: TRBJ1-2; size: -; D: -; CDR3: CATSRDWNEDGGYTF; DNA: TGTGCCACCAGCAGAGATTGGAACGAGGACGGTGGCTACACCTTC
V: TRBV4-3; J: TRBJ2-3; size: few; D: -; CDR3: CASSQDRPGADTQYF; DNA: TGCGCCAGCAGCCAAGATCGCCCGGGGGCAGATACGCAGTATTTT
V: TRBV27; J: TRBJ2-3; size: few; D: TRBD1; CDR3: CASSLSDRGTDTQYF; DNA: TGTGCCAGCAGTTTATCGGACAGGGGCACAGATACGCAGTATTTT
V: TRBV6-5; J: TRBJ1-2; size: -; D: -; CDR3: CASTQIWTAGYTF; DNA: TGTGCCAGCACCCAGATTTGGACGGCTGGCTACACCTTC
V: TRBV5-4; J: TRBJ2-3; size: -; D: -; CDR3: CASSFPTGGDPDTQYF; DNA: TGTGCCAGCAGCTTTCCTACTGGGGGTGATCCAGATACGCAGTATTTT